The clone carrying this TCR beta chain was observed a few times. These data originate in a study of beta chain features in type 1 diabetes. This CDR3 spans 17 amino acids. Germline CDR1 is SGHRS and CDR2 is YFSETQ. V was pared by 3 bases and J by 1 base, with 18 bases between. Expressed TCRB transcripts were sequenced because the isolated RNA had all been reverse transcribed beforehand. TCRdb's copy holds only in-frame clones and misses some; the assay was immunoSEQ multiplex PCR. The sample lists over 120,000 clones, roughly a tenth occurring once. The chain uses TRBV5-1 and TRBJ2-3; tentatively, D is TRBD2 (6 bases). The TCR comes from a man between 18 and 29 years old in good health. The sequenced sample consisted of naive CD4+ T cells from blood. CDR3 sequence (DNA): TGCGCCAGCAGCTGGCCTATGATCGGGGGTCGCACAGATACGCAGTATTTT. It yields the protein CASSWPMIGGRTDTQYF.